The T cell receptor (beta chain) under discussion was sequenced for a study of shared clonotypes between healthy human individuals. General observations from the study: In a handful of donors, around 5.5% of naive CD4 clonotypes appeared in common.

The repertoire was sequenced with immunoSEQ multiplex PCR; TCRdb's copy has only in-frame clones and lacks some. The sample holds about 96,000 clones; 60% to 75% are singletons and the top ten take about half. Remarks on this clone: Antigen: not known.

There are 17 residues in the CDR3. The trim removed 1 base at V and 1 base at J, leaving 9 bases unmatched. Germline V gene sequence: CDR1 SEHNR, CDR2 FQNEAQ (reference sequence). Every donor, a Caucasian adult, lived in Nashville, Tennessee. The V gene is TRBV7-9, the J gene TRBJ1-2, with TRBD1 identical over 7 bases. The sample comprised memory CD8+ T cells sorted from blood. Subset denoted: CD45RO+ cells pooled with CCR7-negative TemRA cells. The clonotype comes from a man aged 25-45 years in good health. CDR3 sequence reads: CASSLVGGAVDNYGYTF. The CDR3 DNA follows: TGTGCCAGCAGCTTAGTAGGGGGCGCTGTAGATAACTATGGCTACACCTTC.